Below are 8 T cell receptor beta chains sequenced from a single sample in a study of beta chain features in type 1 diabetes. Overall study findings and caveats: Among all four CD4+ subsets, Type 1 diabetes patients had TCRB CDR3s that were moderately but significantly shorter.

Expressed TCRB transcripts were sequenced because the entire RNA isolate underwent reverse transcription. Clones were sequenced by immunoSEQ multiplex PCR, and TCRdb holds only the in-frame ones, with some missing. Of roughly 400,000 clones listed, 8% to 10% were seen once; the top ten hold about 0.64%. These receptors' targets are unknown. Sequencing input: central memory CD4+ T cells from blood. The receptors shown here come from a man aged 30 to 39 with type 1 diabetes.

There are a few counts of this clone. This chain links TRBV7-7 with TRBJ2-1, with 7 bases lining up with TRBD1. This CDR3 contains 13 residues. CDR1 and CDR2 from the germline V gene are SSHAT and FNYEAQ (reference sequence). V dropped 5 bases and J dropped 5; count of bases not matched to a gene: 3. The CDR3 reads CASSPGQDNEQFF. The CDR3 DNA sequence: TGTGCCAGCAGCCCCGGACAGGACAATGAGCAGTTCTTC.

This clone was seen a handful of times. The chain carries TRBV28 and TRBJ1-2, with D perhaps TRBD1 (6 bases). CDR3 length: 14 residues. The V gene's germline CDR1 is MDHEN and CDR2 SYDVKM. V was trimmed by 5 bases and J by 5 bases, leaving 15 bases between them. The CDR3 DNA is TGTGCCAGCAGTCCACCCCAGGGGATTTATGGCTACACCTTC. Translated: CASSPPQGIYGYTF.

The gene calls are TRBV27 and TRBJ2-1, with TRBD1 identical over 8 bases. From germline, CDR1 is MNHEY and CDR2 SMNVEV (reference sequence). The CDR3 has 14 amino acids. J was trimmed by 4 bases and V by 4 bases; bases with no gene match: 3. The CDR3 nucleotides read TGTGCCAGCAGTTGGGACAGGACTTACAATGAGCAGTTCTTC. This encodes CASSWDRTYNEQFF.

The V call is TRBV6-1, the J call TRBJ1-2, with 9 bases that match TRBD1. With 3 bases clipped from V and 2 bases from J, the junction kept 4 bases outside the gene matches. The CDR3 has 15 amino acids. Per germline, CDR1 MNHNS and CDR2 SASEGT. CDR3 in amino acids: CASSESGQGNYGYTF. The CDR3 DNA reads TGTGCCAGCAGTGAGTCGGGACAGGGAAACTATGGCTACACCTTC.

This chain links TRBV2 with TRBJ2-1; 7 bases are a match to TRBD2. After removal of 7 bases from V and 1 base from J, the junction contained 4 bases not matched to a gene. The CDR3 is made up of 14 amino acids. Germline V CDR1 and CDR2: SNHLY, FYNNEI. CDR3 in DNA: TGTGCCAGCACTCGGGAGGTGTCCTACAATGAGCAGTTCTTC. It is translated as CASTREVSYNEQFF.

This clone was found a few times. The CDR3 bases are TGTGCCAGCAGCAGGGACAGCTATGGCTACACCTTC. It specifies CASSRDSYGYTF. The chain combines TRBV5-4 with TRBJ1-2; 7 bases are shared with TRBD1. The CDR3 totals 12 residues. Losses at the gene ends were 4 bases for V and 4 bases for J; bases not matched to a gene: 1. The germline V gene has CDR1 SGHNT and CDR2 YYREEE (reference sequence).

This clone occurred a few times. V usage is TRBV15 and J usage is TRBJ2-1, with D possibly matching TRBD2 (6 bases). The germline V gene has CDR1 LNHNV and CDR2 YYDKDF (reference sequence). This CDR3 has 14 amino acids. V lost 0 bases and J 8 bases, leaving 11 bases between the germline ends. Here the CDR3 DNA reads TGTGCCACCAGCAGAGATCGGGTAGCGGATGAGCAGTTCTTC. Its translation is CATSRDRVADEQFF.

This clone was found a few times. The rearrangement joins TRBV5-5 to TRBJ2-5; 7 bases match TRBD1. The CDR3 length is 14 residues. Unmatched junction bases numbered 2, after V lost 2 bases and J lost 1 base. Per the germline V gene, CDR1 is SGHKS and CDR2 is YYEKEE (reference sequence). CDR3 loop: CASSLRTGQETQYF. Here the CDR3 DNA reads TGTGCCAGCAGCTTAAGGACAGGCCAAGAGACCCAGTACTTC.